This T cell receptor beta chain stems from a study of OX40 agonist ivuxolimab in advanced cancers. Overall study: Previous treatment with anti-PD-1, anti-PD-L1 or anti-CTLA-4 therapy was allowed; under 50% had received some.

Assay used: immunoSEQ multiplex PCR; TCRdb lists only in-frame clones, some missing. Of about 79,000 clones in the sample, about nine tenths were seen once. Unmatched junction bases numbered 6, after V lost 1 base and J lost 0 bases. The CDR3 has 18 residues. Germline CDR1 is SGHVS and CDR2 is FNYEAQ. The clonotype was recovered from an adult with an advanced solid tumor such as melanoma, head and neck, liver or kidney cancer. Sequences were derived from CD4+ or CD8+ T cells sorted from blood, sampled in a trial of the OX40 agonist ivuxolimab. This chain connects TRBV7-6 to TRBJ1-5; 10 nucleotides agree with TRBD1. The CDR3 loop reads CASSLDGTGDYSNQPQHF. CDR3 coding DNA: TGTGCCAGCAGCTTAGATGGGACAGGGGACTATAGCAATCAGCCCCAGCATTTT.